The rows below give T cell receptor beta chains drawn from one sample of a study of OX40 agonist ivuxolimab in advanced cancers. Libraries were prepared by immunoSEQ multiplex PCR; TCRdb keeps only in-frame clonotypes and omits some of them. The sample carries some 76,000 clones, approximately 87% recorded once. The material sequenced was CD4+ or CD8+ T cells sorted from blood, taken in a trial of the OX40 agonist ivuxolimab. These receptors came from an adult with an advanced solid tumor such as melanoma, head and neck, liver or kidney cancer. Both conserved end residues are part of each CDR3. The D gene is left open where the match is weak. Not every row has a clone size; where given, it reads once, few, many or a size class.

clone size: NA; V gene: TRBV19; D gene: NA; J gene: TRBJ2-6; CDR3 protein: CASSLSSSGANVLTF; CDR3 DNA: TGTGCCAGTAGTCTCAGCAGTTCTGGGGCCAACGTCCTGACTTTC
clone size: NA; V gene: TRBV28; D gene: NA; J gene: TRBJ2-1; CDR3 protein: CASFGSGAQDNEQFF; CDR3 DNA: TGTGCCAGTTTTGGATCAGGGGCTCAAGACAATGAGCAGTTCTTC
clone size: NA; V gene: TRBV11-3; D gene: NA; J gene: TRBJ1-3; CDR3 protein: CASSRRAQTVSGNTIYF; CDR3 DNA: TGTGCCAGCAGCCGTCGGGCCCAGACAGTCTCTGGAAACACCATATATTTT
clone size: NA; V gene: TRBV9; D gene: TRBD2; J gene: TRBJ2-1; CDR3 protein: CASSPRTSGRASEQFF; CDR3 DNA: TGTGCCAGCAGCCCACGGACTAGCGGGAGGGCGAGTGAGCAGTTCTTC
clone size: NA; V gene: TRBV13; D gene: TRBD1; J gene: TRBJ2-1; CDR3 protein: CASSFPGQARRNEQFF; CDR3 DNA: TGTGCCAGCAGCTTCCCCGGACAGGCCAGACGCAATGAGCAGTTCTTC
clone size: NA; V gene: TRBV7-9; D gene: TRBD2; J gene: TRBJ2-3; CDR3 protein: CASSFILAGGKDTQYF; CDR3 DNA: TGTGCCAGCAGCTTTATCCTAGCGGGGGGAAAAGATACGCAGTATTTT
clone size: NA; V gene: TRBV5-1; D gene: NA; J gene: TRBJ2-5; CDR3 protein: CASSSFREETQYF; CDR3 DNA: TGCGCCAGCAGCAGCTTCAGGGAAGAGACCCAGTACTTC
clone size: NA; V gene: TRBV7-2; D gene: TRBD2; J gene: TRBJ2-3; CDR3 protein: CASSLGRGGTDTQYF; CDR3 DNA: TGTGCCAGCAGCTTAGGGCGGGGGGGGACAGATACGCAGTATTTT
clone size: NA; V gene: TRBV11-2; D gene: NA; J gene: TRBJ1-1; CDR3 protein: CASSWAEGFTEAFF; CDR3 DNA: TGTGCCAGCAGCTGGGCGGAGGGGTTTACTGAAGCTTTCTTT
clone size: NA; V gene: TRBV6-6; D gene: TRBD1; J gene: TRBJ1-5; CDR3 protein: CASSSRQGNNQPQHF; CDR3 DNA: TGTGCCAGCAGTTCTCGACAGGGGAACAATCAGCCCCAGCATTTT
clone size: NA; V gene: TRBV10-2; D gene: NA; J gene: TRBJ1-1; CDR3 protein: CASSPQVNTEAFF; CDR3 DNA: TGCGCCAGCAGCCCCCAGGTGAACACTGAAGCTTTCTTT
clone size: NA; V gene: TRBV6-5; D gene: NA; J gene: TRBJ2-5; CDR3 protein: CASSPARYQETQYF; CDR3 DNA: TGTGCCAGCAGTCCCGCTCGGTACCAAGAGACCCAGTACTTC
clone size: NA; V gene: TRBV20-1; D gene: NA; J gene: TRBJ1-4; CDR3 protein: CSADEIEKLFF; CDR3 DNA: TGCAGTGCCGACGAGATTGAAAAACTGTTTTTT
clone size: few; V gene: TRBV19; D gene: NA; J gene: TRBJ1-5; CDR3 protein: CASSIVLINQPQHF; CDR3 DNA: TGTGCCAGTAGTATAGTCCTGATCAATCAGCCCCAGCATTTT
clone size: NA; V gene: TRBV5-4; D gene: NA; J gene: TRBJ1-2; CDR3 protein: CASSLVGRDFNYGYTF; CDR3 DNA: TGTGCCAGCAGCTTGGTGGGCAGAGATTTTAACTATGGCTACACCTTC
clone size: NA; V gene: TRBV6-5; D gene: NA; J gene: TRBJ2-7; CDR3 protein: CACSTRFEQYF; CDR3 DNA: TGTGCCTGTTCAACGCGTTTTGAGCAGTACTTC